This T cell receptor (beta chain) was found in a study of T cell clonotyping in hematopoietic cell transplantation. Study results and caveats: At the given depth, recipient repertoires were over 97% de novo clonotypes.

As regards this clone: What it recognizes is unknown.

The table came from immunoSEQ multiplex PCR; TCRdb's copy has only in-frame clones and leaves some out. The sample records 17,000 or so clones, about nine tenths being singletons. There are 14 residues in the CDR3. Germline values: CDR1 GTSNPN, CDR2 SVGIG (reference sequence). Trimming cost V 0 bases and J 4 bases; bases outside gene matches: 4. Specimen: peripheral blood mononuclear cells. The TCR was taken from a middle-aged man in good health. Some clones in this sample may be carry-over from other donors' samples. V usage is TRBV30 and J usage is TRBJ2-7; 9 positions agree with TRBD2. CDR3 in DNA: TGTGCCTGGAGTGTTGGTAGCGGGAGTTACGAGCAGTACTTC. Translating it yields CAWSVGSGSYEQYF. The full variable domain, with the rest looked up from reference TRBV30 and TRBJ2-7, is SQTIHQWPATLVQPVGSPLSLECTVEGTSNPNLYWYRQAAGRGLQLLFYSVGIGQISSEVPQNLSASRPQDRQFILSSKKLLLSDSGFYLCAWSVGSGSYEQYFGPGTRLTVT.